This T cell receptor beta chain originates from a study of blood T cell repertoires in COVID-19. This clone was seen a single time. TCRdb's copy holds only in-frame clones and misses some; the assay was immunoSEQ multiplex PCR. Of approximately 270,000 clones listed, roughly 85% are singletons. V was trimmed by 7 bases and J by 6 bases, leaving 21 bases between them. CDR3 length equals 16 residues. Germline CDR1 LNHDA, CDR2 SQIVND (reference sequence). The study recruited people aged roughly 18 to 100 years across around 24 US areas. Before being deemed recovered, Cohort 3 donors had two negative PCRs, clearance, or symptom resolution.

V usage is TRBV19 and J usage is TRBJ2-2, with a tentative D call TRBD2 (5 bases). The sequenced sample was PBMCs or T cells enriched from blood (not recorded which). The source is a woman between 45 and 60 years old who had recovered from COVID-19. Here the CDR3 reads CASMPSIPTKPGELFF. The CDR3 DNA reads as TGTGCCAGTATGCCATCGATCCCGACTAAGCCCGGGGAGCTGTTTTTT.